This paragraph covers one TCR beta chain sequence. These data originate in a study of blood T cell repertoires in COVID-19. Study-level background: COVID-19 samples collected from the United States, Italy and Spain covered acute and convalescent phases. PBMCs, B-cell-depleted T cells, or T cells provided the cDNA or gDNA that made up the material.

As originally analysed: Cell counts per sample came from amplifying reference gene primers. Profiling relied on immunoSEQ multiplex PCR, and the TCRdb table lists in-frame clones only, not all of them. The V and J calls and clone size were taken over from that table, and D and trimming were inferred from the DNA. The data contain about 180,000 clones, approximately 88% of them singletons. J was trimmed by 9 bases and V by 7 bases; bases with no gene match: 3. Per the germline V gene, CDR1 is SNHLY and CDR2 is FYNNEI. The CDR3 consists of 11 residues. The clonotype originates from a woman in her twenties or thirties with acute or convalescent COVID-19. Sequenced input: peripheral blood. V gene TRBV2 combines with J gene TRBJ2-1, with TRBD2 identical over 7 bases. The CDR3 spells CASMGGGEQFF. CDR3 coding DNA: TGTGCCAGCATGGGGGGGGGTGAGCAGTTCTTC.